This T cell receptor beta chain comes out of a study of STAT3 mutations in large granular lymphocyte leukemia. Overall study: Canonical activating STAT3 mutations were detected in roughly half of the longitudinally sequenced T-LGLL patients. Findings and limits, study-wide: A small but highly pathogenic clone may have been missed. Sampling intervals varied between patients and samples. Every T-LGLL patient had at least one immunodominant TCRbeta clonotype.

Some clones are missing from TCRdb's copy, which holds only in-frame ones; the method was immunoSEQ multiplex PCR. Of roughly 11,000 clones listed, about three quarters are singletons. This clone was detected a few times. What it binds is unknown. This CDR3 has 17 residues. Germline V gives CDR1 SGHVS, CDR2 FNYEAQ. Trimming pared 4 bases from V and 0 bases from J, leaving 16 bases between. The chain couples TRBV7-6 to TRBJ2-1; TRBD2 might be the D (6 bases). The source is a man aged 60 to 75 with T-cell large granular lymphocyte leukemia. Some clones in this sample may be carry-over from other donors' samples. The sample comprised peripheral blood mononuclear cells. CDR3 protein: CASSCLVSGSSYNEQFF. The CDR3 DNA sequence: TGTGCCAGCAGCTGCCTCGTTAGCGGAAGCTCCTACAATGAGCAGTTCTTC.